The 18 T cell receptor beta chains presented below share a single source sample, sequenced in a study of CD8+CD57+ T cells in acquired aplastic anemia. Genomic DNA served as template for TCR beta VDJ and CDR3 profiling. TCRdb re-called the reads with MiXCR, one entry per CDR3 protein. The sample records approximately 200,000 distinct CDR3 sequences, less than 65% being singletons. The sample comprised sorted CD4+, CD8+, or CD8+CD57+ T cells (not recorded which) from PBMCs. All receptors come from a human donor in good health, serving as a control.

Points on this clonotype: This may come from a read error, since a much larger clone is one base off. This chain uses TRBV11-2 with TRBJ1-1, with D maybe TRBD1 (6 bases). Germline CDR1 and CDR2: SGHAT and FQNNGV. V lost 4 bases and J lost 5, with 17 bases in between. The length of the CDR3 is 15 residues. CDR3 residues: CASSSRGAKGTEAFF. CDR3 nucleotide sequence: TGTGCCAGCAGCTCGCGGGGGGCAAAGGGGACTGAAGCTTTCTTT.

This clonotype was picked up many times. The chain employs TRBV19 and TRBJ2-7; no reliable D call. This CDR3 is built from 13 residues. Trimming shortened V by 5 bases and J by 7 bases, and 15 bases separated the two germline ends. Germline V gives CDR1 LNHDA, CDR2 SQIVND (reference sequence). The CDR3 coding sequence is TGTGCCAGTAGTCCCGGCCCGTGGGAAGAGCAGTACTTC. Protein: CASSPGPWEEQYF.

The chain joins TRBV6-2 or TRBV6-3 to TRBJ2-7; 10 bases are shared with TRBD1. The CDR3 contains 14 residues. Looked up from germline, CDR1 is MNHEY and CDR2 is SVGEGT. V dropped 8 bases and J dropped 2; count of bases not matched to a gene: 6. In DNA, the CDR3 is TGTGCCAGCGACGGGGGACAGGGGCCCTACGAGCAGTACTTC. It encodes CASDGGQGPYEQYF.

In its sample, this clonotype was seen many times. This sequence joins TRBV3-1 and TRBJ2-7; D might be TRBD1 (6 bases). CDR1 and CDR2 from the germline V gene are LGHDT and YNNKEL (reference sequence). Trimming removed 1 base at V and 2 bases at J, with 12 bases between. The CDR3 is made up of 15 amino acids. CDR3 DNA: TGTGCCAGCAGCCAAGGGTGGGACAAGGCCTACGAGCAGTACTTC. Translated, it gives CASSQGWDKAYEQYF.

V and J are TRBV5-1 and TRBJ1-2; a weak D match, TRBD1 (5 bases). V was trimmed by 0 bases and J by 10 bases, leaving 7 bases between them. The CDR3 is 11 residues long. Per the germline V gene, CDR1 is SGHRS and CDR2 is YFSETQ. In DNA form, the CDR3 reads TGCGCCAGCAGCTTGGAAGGGGCCTACACCTTC. Protein: CASSLEGAYTF.

The chain is built from TRBV7-3 and TRBJ2-3, with TRBD1 identical over 12 bases. CDR3 size: 16 residues. Germline assignment: CDR1 SGHTA and CDR2 FQGTGA. The V gene end was trimmed by 4 bases and the J gene end by 2 bases; junction bases not matched to a gene: 4. The CDR3 DNA reads TGTGCCAGCAGCTACGGGACAGGGGGCAACACAGATACGCAGTATTTT. It encodes CASSYGTGGNTDTQYF.

The chain is built from TRBV27 and TRBJ1-2; 8 nucleotides line up with TRBD1. CDR1 is MNHEY, CDR2 SMNVEV, per germline (reference sequence). There are 13 residues in the CDR3. V shed 5 bases, J shed 8 bases, and the junction held 7 bases outside the gene matches. The CDR3 bases are TGTGCCAGCAGTCCGGGACAGGAAAGAGGCTACACCTTC. Protein: CASSPGQERGYTF.

Remarks on this clonotype: With a much larger clone just one base away, this may be a read error. The chain combines TRBV28 with TRBJ1-1, with D tentatively TRBD1 (6 bases). CDR3 size: 13 residues. Germline V CDR1 and CDR2: MDHEN, SYDVKM. Between the trimmed V and J ends, which lost 7 bases and 4 bases, there was a span of 13 bases. The chain's CDR3 is CASMVQGSTEAFF. In nucleotides, the CDR3 is TGTGCCAGCATGGTACAGGGCTCCACTGAAGCTTTCTTT.

Ten or more counts support this clonotype. The V and J genes are TRBV11-3 and TRBJ1-2; D is perhaps TRBD1 (6 bases). The germline V gene has CDR1 SGHNT and CDR2 YENEEA. CDR3 length: 13 amino acids. Trimming shortened V by 0 bases and J by 8 bases, and 10 bases separated the two germline ends. CDR3 nucleotide sequence: TGTGCCAGCAGCTTAGATCAGGGACACGGCTACACCTTC. This encodes CASSLDQGHGYTF. The variable domain in full, completed from reference TRBV11-3 and TRBJ1-2, reads EAGVVQSPRYKIIEKKQPVAFWCNPISGHNTLYWYLQNLGQGPELLIRYENEEAVDDSQLPKDRFSAERLKGVDSTLKIQPAELGDSAVYLCASSLDQGHGYTFGSGTRLTVV.

This chain connects TRBV10-3 to TRBJ1-1; 7 nucleotides align to TRBD1. Germline V gives CDR1 ENHRY, CDR2 SYGVKD. Losses at the gene ends were 4 bases for V and 11 bases for J; bases not matched to a gene: 7. The CDR3 covers 12 residues. CDR3 sequence: CAISAQGGRAFF. DNA of the CDR3: TGTGCCATCAGTGCGCAGGGGGGGAGGGCTTTCTTT.

There are many counts of this clonotype. The chain recombines TRBV9 with TRBJ2-2; D uncertain. Trimming stripped 1 base from V and 3 bases from J, with 4 bases between. Germline V gives CDR1 SGDLS, CDR2 YYNGEE. The CDR3 sequence is 13 residues long. The CDR3 loop reads CASSVQYTGELFF. In nucleotides, the CDR3 is TGTGCCAGCAGCGTACAGTACACCGGGGAGCTGTTTTTT.

The chain uses TRBV11-2 and TRBJ2-7, with 10 bases identical to TRBD2. Losses at the gene ends were 1 base for V and 2 bases for J; bases not matched to a gene: 5. The CDR3 covers 16 residues. Germline CDR1 reads SGHAT; CDR2 reads FQNNGV. For the CDR3, the DNA is TGTGCCAGCAGCTTAGGGAGAGCGGGAGGGGCCTACGAGCAGTACTTC. Translating it yields CASSLGRAGGAYEQYF.

The chain has TRBV19 and TRBJ2-7; weak D call: TRBD2 (5 bases). The CDR3 runs 14 residues. Germline V gene data show CDR1 as LNHDA and CDR2 as SQIVND (reference sequence). V lost 1 base, J lost 2 bases, and 9 bases lay in between. The CDR3 region is CASSIGRRPYEQYF. The CDR3 DNA is TGTGCCAGTAGTATAGGGCGGAGGCCCTACGAGCAGTACTTC.

This rearrangement joins TRBV15 to TRBJ1-2, with a tentative D call TRBD1 (6 bases). Germline V gene data show CDR1 as LNHNV and CDR2 as YYDKDF (reference sequence). The germline V and J ends were trimmed by 3 bases and 6 bases, with 14 bases remaining between them. This CDR3 spans 14 amino acids. CDR3 nucleotides: TGTGCCACCAGCAGGTCGGATAGGGACAATGGCTACACCTTC. It codes for CATSRSDRDNGYTF.

This clonotype was seen at least ten times. V gene TRBV7-2 combines with J gene TRBJ1-1; D unresolved. In germline, CDR1 is SGHTA, CDR2 FQGNSA. V lost 1 base and J 6 bases, leaving 15 bases between the germline ends. There are 15 residues in the CDR3. The DNA for the CDR3 is TGTGCCAGCAGCTTAGGTAGGCCCGGAGACGCTGAAGCTTTCTTT. It specifies CASSLGRPGDAEAFF.

This clonotype has a single count. The CDR3, as DNA: TGTGCCAGTAGTATGCCCCTTCGGGGATCCCACAATGAGCAGTTCTTC. Protein sequence: CASSMPLRGSHNEQFF. V is TRBV19 and J is TRBJ2-1; TRBD2 might be the D (5 bases). The V end lost 3 bases, the J end lost 5 bases, and 17 bases lay between the germline ends. This CDR3 has 16 residues. Germline CDR1 is LNHDA and CDR2 is SQIVND (reference sequence).

The count of this clonotype is one. The rearrangement uses TRBV7-9 and TRBJ2-7, with D uncertain. Germline-derived CDR1 and CDR2 are SEHNR and FQNEAQ (reference sequence). Trimming pared 6 bases from V and 2 bases from J, leaving 14 bases between. The CDR3 has 14 residues. CDR3 amino acids: CASSPYPGTYEQYF. The CDR3 DNA follows: TGTGCCAGCAGTCCCTACCCCGGAACCTACGAGCAGTACTTC. The whole variable domain, remainder taken from reference TRBV7-9 and TRBJ2-7, is DTGVSQNPRHKITKRGQNVTFRCDPISEHNRLYWYRQTLGQGPEFLTYFQNEAQLEKSRLLSDRFSAERPKGSFSTLEIQRTEQGDSAMYLCASSPYPGTYEQYFGPGTRLTVT.

This clonotype was seen repeatedly, ten times or more. V is TRBV28 and J is TRBJ1-5; maybe TRBD1 (5 bases). Germline V lookup: CDR1 MDHEN, CDR2 SYDVKM. V shed 5 bases and J shed 0 bases, with 20 bases lying between them. CDR3 length equals 18 residues. CDR3 in amino acids: CASSRQLSLLYSNQPQHF. For the CDR3, the DNA is TGTGCCAGCAGTCGACAGCTCTCCCTCCTATATAGCAATCAGCCCCAGCATTTT.